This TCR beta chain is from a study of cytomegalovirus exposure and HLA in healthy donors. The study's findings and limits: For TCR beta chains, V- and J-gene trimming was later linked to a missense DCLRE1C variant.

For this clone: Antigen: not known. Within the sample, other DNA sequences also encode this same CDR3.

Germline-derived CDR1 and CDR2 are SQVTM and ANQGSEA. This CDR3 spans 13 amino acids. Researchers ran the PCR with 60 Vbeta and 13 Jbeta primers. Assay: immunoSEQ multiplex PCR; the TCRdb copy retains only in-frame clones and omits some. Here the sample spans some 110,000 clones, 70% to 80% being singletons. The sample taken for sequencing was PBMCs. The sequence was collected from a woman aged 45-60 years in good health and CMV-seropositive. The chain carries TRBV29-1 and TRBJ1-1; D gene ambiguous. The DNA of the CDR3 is TGCAGTGCATCCGACGGGAAAGACACTGAAGCTTTCTTT. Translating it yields CSASDGKDTEAFF.